Listed below are T cell receptor beta chains from one sample, sequenced in a study of blood T cell repertoires in COVID-19. Some clones are missing from TCRdb's copy, which holds only in-frame ones; the method was immunoSEQ multiplex PCR. The sample includes 45,000 to 50,000 clones, around 86% of them seen just once. Sequencing was done on a sample of peripheral blood. All receptors come from a man between 60 and 70 years old with active COVID-19. Each CDR3 is given with its conserved first and last residue. A D gene is named only where the DNA matches it firmly. Size is stated for part of the rows, as once, few or many counts, or as a class when the clone is expanded.

length: 12
V: TRBV29-1
size: .
J: TRBJ1-5
D: .
CDR3: CSVGVGGQPQHF
DNA: TGCAGCGTGGGAGTGGGGGGTCAGCCCCAGCATTTT

length: 15
V: TRBV27
size: .
J: TRBJ1-4
D: .
CDR3: CASSFLGGFDEKLFF
DNA: TGTGCCAGCAGTTTTTTGGGAGGGTTCGATGAAAAACTGTTTTTT

length: 13
V: TRBV25-1
size: .
J: TRBJ1-2
D: .
CDR3: CASRGRSREGYTF
DNA: TGTGCCAGCCGTGGCAGGTCACGAGAGGGCTACACCTTC

length: 14
V: TRBV18
size: .
J: TRBJ2-7
D: .
CDR3: CASSPDTYLYEQYF
DNA: TGTGCCAGCTCACCGGACACATACCTATACGAGCAGTACTTC

length: 18
V: TRBV19
size: .
J: TRBJ2-1
D: TRBD2
CDR3: CASSQSGTSVNSYNEQFF
DNA: TGTGCCAGTAGCCAATCCGGGACTAGCGTAAATTCCTACAATGAGCAGTTCTTC

length: 15
V: TRBV6-5
size: .
J: TRBJ1-5
D: TRBD1
CDR3: CASAGQGYNNQPQHF
DNA: TGTGCCAGCGCGGGACAGGGATACAACAATCAGCCCCAGCATTTT

length: 13
V: TRBV6-6
size: .
J: TRBJ2-1
D: TRBD1
CDR3: CASNPGQYNEQFF
DNA: TGTGCCAGCAACCCGGGACAGTACAATGAGCAGTTCTTC

length: 15
V: TRBV2
size: .
J: TRBJ2-1
D: .
CDR3: CASSEVWGADNEQFF
DNA: TGTGCCAGCAGTGAAGTTTGGGGAGCAGACAATGAGCAGTTCTTC

length: 14
V: TRBV28
size: .
J: TRBJ2-1
D: TRBD2
CDR3: CASGPSGRANEQFF
DNA: TGTGCCAGCGGACCTAGCGGGAGGGCTAATGAGCAGTTCTTC

length: 14
V: TRBV5-4
size: .
J: TRBJ2-7
D: TRBD1
CDR3: CASSRLDRGREQYF
DNA: TGTGCCAGCAGCCGCCTCGACAGGGGGCGCGAGCAGTACTTC

length: 17
V: TRBV7-9
size: few
J: TRBJ2-2
D: TRBD2
CDR3: CASSSPSGGSNTGELFF
DNA: TGTGCCAGCAGCTCCCCCAGCGGGGGGTCCAACACCGGGGAGCTGTTTTTT

length: 14
V: TRBV6-5
size: once
J: TRBJ2-3
D: .
CDR3: CASSLSGLADTQYF
DNA: TGTGCCAGCAGTCTTTCCGGGTTGGCGGATACGCAGTATTTT

length: 18
V: TRBV5-8
size: .
J: TRBJ1-1
D: .
CDR3: CASSSEFPLAQGNTEAFF
DNA: TGTGCCAGCAGCTCGGAATTCCCTCTGGCACAGGGGAACACTGAAGCTTTCTTT

length: 19
V: TRBV28
size: .
J: TRBJ2-7
D: .
CDR3: CASSLGDGDWLATSYEQYF
DNA: TGTGCCAGCAGTTTGGGGGATGGGGACTGGTTAGCGACTAGTTACGAGCAGTACTTC

length: 19
V: TRBV24-1
size: .
J: TRBJ2-1
D: TRBD2
CDR3: CATSEITPGLAGGTHEQFF
DNA: TGTGCCACCAGTGAAATCACTCCGGGACTAGCGGGGGGGACCCATGAGCAGTTCTTC

length: 14
V: TRBV19
size: .
J: TRBJ2-7
D: .
CDR3: CASSYASSTYEQYF
DNA: TGTGCCAGTAGTTATGCTAGCAGCACCTACGAGCAGTACTTC

length: 15
V: TRBV19
size: .
J: TRBJ1-6
D: .
CDR3: CASRSGSSYNSPLHF
DNA: TGTGCCAGTAGATCGGGGAGCTCCTATAATTCACCCCTCCACTTT

length: 13
V: TRBV28
size: .
J: TRBJ2-7
D: .
CDR3: CATLHGSAYEQYF
DNA: TGTGCCACCCTGCATGGTAGTGCCTACGAGCAGTACTTC

length: 15
V: TRBV9
size: .
J: TRBJ1-5
D: .
CDR3: CASSAQGISNQPQHF
DNA: TGTGCCAGCAGTGCTCAGGGGATTAGCAATCAGCCCCAGCATTTT

length: 13
V: TRBV11-2
size: .
J: TRBJ1-2
D: .
CDR3: CASSGDGAGAYTF
DNA: TGTGCCAGCAGCGGAGATGGGGCAGGAGCCTACACCTTC

length: 14
V: TRBV27
size: .
J: TRBJ1-1
D: TRBD1
CDR3: CASSFLGQGTEAFF
DNA: TGTGCCAGCAGTTTCTTAGGACAGGGGACTGAAGCTTTCTTT

length: 13
V: TRBV9
size: .
J: TRBJ1-1
D: .
CDR3: CASSAGMNTEAFF
DNA: TGTGCCAGCAGCGCCGGGATGAACACTGAAGCTTTCTTT

length: 15
V: TRBV5-5
size: .
J: TRBJ2-2
D: TRBD1
CDR3: CASSSGTGSTGELFF
DNA: TGTGCCAGCAGCTCCGGGACAGGGTCCACCGGGGAGCTGTTTTTT